The 2 T cell receptor beta chains below come from one sample, sequenced in a study of persistence of HIV-infected CD4 T cells. Cells were stimulated with overlapping HIV-1 Gag 15-mer peptides. Sorting selected CD4+ T cells upregulating both CD40 ligand and CD69. Their antigens remain unidentified. The immunoSEQ assay was version 4, run in survey mode. Some clones are missing from TCRdb's copy, which holds only in-frame ones; the method was immunoSEQ multiplex PCR. The profile shows around 24,000 clones, roughly 70% of them singletons. This specimen consisted of CD4+ T cells sorted from PBMCs after approximately 19-hour stimulation, obtained from a patient who received antiretroviral therapy. Receptors were obtained from an adult man with HIV who was CMV-seropositive.

This sequence joins TRBV5-1 and TRBJ1-3, with D unresolved. This CDR3 contains 16 residues. Deletions cut 4 bases from V and 0 bases from J, with 14 bases between. Germline V gene data show CDR1 as SGHRS and CDR2 as YFSETQ. CDR3 in DNA: TGCGCCAGCAGCGTACAGACAATTGACTCTGGAAACACCATATATTTT. Its protein product is CASSVQTIDSGNTIYF. Combining the CDR3 with reference TRBV5-1 and TRBJ1-3 gives the whole variable domain KAGVTQTPRYLIKTRGQQVTLSCSPISGHRSVSWYQQTPGQGLQFLFEYFSETQRNKGNFPGRFSGRQFSNSRSEMNVSTLELGDSALYLCASSVQTIDSGNTIYFGEGSWLTVV.

This sequence joins TRBV7-9 and TRBJ2-7; D is possibly TRBD1 (6 bases). Per germline, CDR1 SEHNR and CDR2 FQNEAQ (reference sequence). The CDR3 has 13 amino acids. Trimming left V 1 base short and J 10 bases short, with 14 bases between. CDR3 nucleotides: TGTGCCAGCAGCTTAGGGGAAGACAGGATCCAGTACTTC. Protein: CASSLGEDRIQYF.